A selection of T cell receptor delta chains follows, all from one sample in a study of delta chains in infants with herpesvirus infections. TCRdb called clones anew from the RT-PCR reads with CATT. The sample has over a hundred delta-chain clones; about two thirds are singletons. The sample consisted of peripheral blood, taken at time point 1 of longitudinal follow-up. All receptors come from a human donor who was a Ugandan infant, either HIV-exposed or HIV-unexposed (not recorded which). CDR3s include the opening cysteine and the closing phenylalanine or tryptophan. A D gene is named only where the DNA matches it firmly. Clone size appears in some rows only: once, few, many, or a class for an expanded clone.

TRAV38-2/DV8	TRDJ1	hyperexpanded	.	TGTGCTTATAGGAGCGTGGTGCGTTTGCGGGGGACCCCAACGTACACCGATAAACTCATCTTT	CAYRSVVRLRGTPTYTDKLIF
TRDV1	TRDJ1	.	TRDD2	TGTGCTCTTGGGGAAGCCTTCCTACGGCGGGGGGTTCCGAGGGACACCGATAAACTCATCTTT	CALGEAFLRRGVPRDTDKLIF
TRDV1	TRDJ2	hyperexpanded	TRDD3	TGTGCTCTTGGGGAAGGCGACTTCCTCCTTACTGGGGGATTCTTGACAGCACAACTCTTCTTT	CALGEGDFLLTGGFLTAQLFF
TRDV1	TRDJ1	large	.	TGTGCTCTTGGGGGTTTCCCGGTCTCCGATAAACTCATCTTT	CALGGFPVSDKLIF
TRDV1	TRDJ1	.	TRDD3	TGTGCTCTTGGGGAAATTTGGGTACCTGTACTGGGGGATACGACTAAACTCATCTTT	CALGEIWVPVLGDTTKLIF
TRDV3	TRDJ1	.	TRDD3	TGTGCCTTTTACCCCCACGGTACTGGGGGATTAGGGTCTTCTCGAACCGATAAACTCATCTTT	CAFYPHGTGGLGSSRTDKLIF
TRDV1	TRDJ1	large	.	TGTGCTCTTGGGGATGGAGGGGCCCCGACGTACACCGATAAACTCATCTTT	CALGDGGAPTYTDKLIF
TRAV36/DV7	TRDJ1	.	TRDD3	TGTGCTGTGGATCGACTGGGGGATACTAACACCGATAAACTCATCTTT	CAVDRLGDTNTDKLIF
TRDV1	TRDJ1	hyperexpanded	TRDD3	TGTGCTCTTGGGATTAACCCTCTTCGGGGGATACCCCACTATAAACTCATCTTT	CALGINPLRGIPHYKLIF
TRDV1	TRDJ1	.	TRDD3	TGTGCTCTTGGGGAGACAAGAGATAAGGTACTGGGGATTGGACTCATCTTT	CALGETRDKVLGIGLIF
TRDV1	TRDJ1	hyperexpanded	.	TGTGCTCTTGGGGAACAGGACACCGATAAACTCATCTTT	CALGEQDTDKLIF
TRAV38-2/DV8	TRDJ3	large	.	TGTGCTCCCGGGGGGACCAGCTCCTGGGACACCCGACAGATGTTTTTC	CAPGGTSSWDTRQMFF